Below, 30 T cell receptor beta chains from the same sample are listed, as sequenced in a study of T cell responses to AZD1222 COVID-19 vaccine. TCRdb's table, derived via immunoSEQ multiplex PCR, lists solely in-frame clones and lacks some. Here the sample spans about 81,000 clones, around 85% being singletons. The specimen comprised peripheral blood, sampled 28 days after the second AZD1222 dose. All receptors come from an adult who received the AZD1222 COVID-19 vaccine.

The chain employs TRBV28 and TRBJ1-5; D may be TRBD1 (6 bases). Germline V CDR1 and CDR2: MDHEN, SYDVKM. The CDR3 loop spans 13 amino acids. Trimming pared 7 bases from V and 5 bases from J, leaving 12 bases between. For the CDR3, the DNA is TGTGCCAGCAAAAGGACAGCCTATCAGCCCCAGCATTTT. Translation: CASKRTAYQPQHF.

The chain employs TRBV7-2 and TRBJ1-4, with TRBD1 identical over 7 bases. From germline, CDR1 is SGHTA and CDR2 FQGNSA. The CDR3 contains 15 residues. V gave up 2 bases and J gave up 5 bases; unmatched junction bases: 5. The CDR3 nucleotides read TGTGCCAGCAGCTTAACCAGGGGACAGAATGAAAAACTGTTTTTT. Protein: CASSLTRGQNEKLFF.

CDR3: CASSVGGGKGYGYTF. In nucleotides, the CDR3 is TGTGCCAGCAGCGTAGGGGGAGGGAAAGGCTATGGCTACACCTTC. The chain combines TRBV9 with TRBJ1-2; D uncertain. The germline gives CDR1 SGDLS, CDR2 YYNGEE. V shed 0 bases and J shed 4 bases, with 13 bases lying between them. CDR3 length: 15 residues.

The chain has TRBV5-6 and TRBJ2-7; D perhaps matches TRBD1 (6 bases). V lost 4 bases, J lost 4 bases, and 9 bases lay in between. The CDR3 extends over 12 amino acids. Germline CDR1 reads SGHDT; CDR2 reads YYEEEE. As DNA, the CDR3 is TGTGCCAGCAGCGTACAGGGTTACGAGCAGTACTTC. It specifies CASSVQGYEQYF.

The rearrangement links TRBV5-1 to TRBJ1-4, with D possibly being TRBD1 (5 bases). In germline, CDR1 is SGHRS, CDR2 YFSETQ. This CDR3 region has 16 residues. Trimming pared 2 bases from V and 0 bases from J, leaving 11 bases between. CDR3 sequence reads: CASSLGTYTTNEKLFF. DNA of the CDR3: TGCGCCAGCAGCTTAGGGACGTATACAACTAATGAAAAACTGTTTTTT.

This sequence joins TRBV14 and TRBJ2-7, with 8 bases that match TRBD1. This CDR3 spans 15 amino acids. Per germline, CDR1 SGHDN and CDR2 FVKESK. V dropped 3 bases and J dropped 0; count of bases not matched to a gene: 4. The CDR3 loop reads CASSHWTGSSYEQYF. The CDR3 nucleotides are TGTGCCAGCAGCCACTGGACAGGGAGCTCCTACGAGCAGTACTTC.

V and J are TRBV28 and TRBJ1-2, with a weak D call TRBD1 (6 bases). V lost 2 bases to trimming and J lost 0 bases, with 16 bases between them. The length of the CDR3 is 17 residues. Germline-derived CDR1 and CDR2 are MDHEN and SYDVKM. The CDR3 DNA is TGTGCCAGCAGTTTAGAAGGGGGGAACAGACCTAACTATGGCTACACCTTC. It encodes CASSLEGGNRPNYGYTF.

In this sample, this clone turned up a few times. The CDR3 coding sequence is TGTGCCAGCAGTTTCACAGGGGGCAGGGGCTATGGCTACACCTTC. It yields the protein CASSFTGGRGYGYTF. J is TRBJ1-2 and V is TRBV28; 9 bases match TRBD1. The CDR3 contains 15 residues. J gave up 4 bases and V 3 bases, and 6 bases lay outside the gene matches. Germline-derived CDR1 and CDR2 are MDHEN and SYDVKM.

The V gene is TRBV4-3, the J gene TRBJ2-7; D not certain. The CDR3 has 14 amino acids. V gave up 0 bases and J gave up 6 bases, with 12 bases separating them. The germline CDR1 and CDR2 sequences are LGHNA and YSLEER. CDR3 in amino acids: CASSQDRFSSEQYF. The CDR3 coding sequence is TGCGCCAGCAGCCAAGATCGATTCTCATCCGAGCAGTACTTC.

The chain has TRBV10-3 and TRBJ1-1; tentative D call: TRBD1 (5 bases). V was cut by 6 bases and J by 0 bases, with 17 bases left in between. The CDR3 covers 16 residues. Germline CDR1 and CDR2: ENHRY and SYGVKD. The CDR3 DNA is TGTGCCATCAGCCCTTCCGGGGGGGGTATGAACACTGAAGCTTTCTTT. The encoded protein is CAISPSGGGMNTEAFF.

This chain joins TRBV3-1 (or the pseudogene TRBV3-2) and TRBJ2-1; D unclear. This CDR3 has 16 residues. Trimming pared 0 bases from V and 0 bases from J, leaving 9 bases between. Germline V gives CDR1 LGHDT, CDR2 YNNKEL (reference sequence). The CDR3 coding sequence is TGTGCCAGCAGCCAAGATACGGAGAGCTCCTACAATGAGCAGTTCTTC. It codes for CASSQDTESSYNEQFF.

The chain carries TRBV10-1 and TRBJ2-2; weak D call: TRBD2 (5 bases). Germline CDR1 and CDR2: WNHNN and SYGVQD (reference sequence). V was clipped by 0 bases and J by 1 base, with 6 bases between them. The CDR3 contains 15 residues. This CDR3 is CASSESEVNTGELFF. In DNA, the CDR3 is TGCGCCAGCAGTGAGTCGGAGGTGAACACCGGGGAGCTGTTTTTT.

The V call is TRBV11-2, the J call TRBJ1-5; D not resolved. The CDR3 has 17 amino acids. V was shortened by 0 bases and J by 0 bases, with 12 bases between the two germline ends. The V gene's germline CDR1 is SGHAT and CDR2 FQNNGV. CDR3 sequence: CASSLDMAFNSNQPQHF. The CDR3 nucleotides read TGTGCCAGCAGCTTAGATATGGCATTTAATAGCAATCAGCCCCAGCATTTT.

The chain joins TRBV5-1 to TRBJ1-5; a possible D gene is TRBD1 (5 bases). The CDR3 has 14 amino acids. CDR1 SGHRS and CDR2 YFSETQ come from the germline V gene. The V gene lost 1 base and the J gene lost 9 bases, with 14 bases spanning the gap. CDR3 sequence reads: CASSLFGGSWPQHF. DNA for the CDR3: TGCGCCAGCAGCTTGTTCGGGGGATCTTGGCCCCAGCATTTT.

The chain has TRBV12-3 or TRBV12-4 and TRBJ1-1; D is unresolved. The V and J ends lost 4 bases and 0 bases respectively, with 6 bases between them. CDR3 length: 13 amino acids. CDR3 sequence reads: CASSSPVNTEAFF. The DNA for the CDR3 is TGTGCCAGCAGTTCCCCGGTGAACACTGAAGCTTTCTTT.

This chain links TRBV4-1 with TRBJ2-3; 9 bases align to TRBD1. V was pared by 1 base and J by 4 bases, with 6 bases of the junction left unmatched. Germline V gives CDR1 MGHRA, CDR2 YSYEKL. The CDR3 extends over 16 amino acids. CDR3 nucleotide sequence: TGCGCCAGCAGCCAAGCGGACAGGGGCGGGCCAGATACGCAGTATTTT. Its protein product is CASSQADRGGPDTQYF.

This rearrangement joins TRBV4-1 to TRBJ1-2; D unresolved. CDR1 is MGHRA, CDR2 YSYEKL, per germline. This CDR3 has 12 residues. V gave up 1 base and J gave up 6 bases, with 6 bases separating them. This chain's CDR3 is CASSQVGNGYTF. The CDR3 bases are TGCGCCAGCAGCCAAGTAGGGAATGGCTACACCTTC.

The J gene is TRBJ1-1, the V gene TRBV3-1 (or the pseudogene TRBV3-2); the match to TRBD1 covers 8 bases. The germline V gene encodes CDR1 LGHDT and CDR2 YNNKEL (reference sequence). This CDR3 has 15 residues. After removal of 4 bases from V and 4 bases from J, the junction contained 8 bases not matched to a gene. CDR3 in DNA: TGTGCCAGCAGCCCCACGACAGGGGTGGGCACTGAAGCTTTCTTT. This codes for CASSPTTGVGTEAFF.

The V gene is TRBV30, the J gene TRBJ2-2; D is uncertain. CDR3 length: 12 residues. The germline V and J ends were trimmed by 1 base and 3 bases, with 3 bases remaining between them. The germline V gene has CDR1 GTSNPN and CDR2 SVGIG (reference sequence). CDR3 DNA: TGTGCCTGGAGTGGGGACACCGGGGAGCTGTTTTTT. It is translated as CAWSGDTGELFF.

The chain uses TRBV15 and TRBJ2-7; D perhaps matches TRBD1 (6 bases). Germline assignment: CDR1 LNHNV and CDR2 YYDKDF (reference sequence). V gave up 0 bases and J gave up 3 bases, with 18 bases separating them. The CDR3 consists of 17 residues. CDR3 in amino acids: CATSRDSIRQGFYEQYF. For the CDR3, the DNA is TGTGCCACCAGCAGAGATAGCATCAGGCAGGGGTTCTACGAGCAGTACTTC.

The gene calls are TRBV11-3 and TRBJ2-1, with TRBD2 matching over 8 bases. V lost 2 bases to trimming and J lost 0 bases; unmatched junction nucleotides: 3. The CDR3 length is 16 residues. CDR1 and CDR2 (germline): SGHNT, YENEEA. CDR3 protein: CASSLRAGVSYNEQFF. The CDR3 nucleotides read TGTGCCAGCAGCTTAAGAGCGGGAGTCTCCTACAATGAGCAGTTCTTC.

This chain joins TRBV30 and TRBJ1-6, with 10 nucleotides matching TRBD1. CDR1 GTSNPN and CDR2 SVGIG come from the germline V gene (reference sequence). The CDR3 has 15 residues. V lost 5 bases, J lost 6 bases, and 7 bases stayed unmatched. Here the CDR3 DNA reads TGTGCCTGGGCCCCGGGACAGGGGTTTAATTCACCCCTCCACTTT. It translates to CAWAPGQGFNSPLHF.

This chain uses TRBV4-2 with TRBJ2-6; TRBD2 might be the D (6 bases). CDR1 LGHNA and CDR2 YNFKEQ come from the germline V gene. Trimming took off 0 bases at V and 2 bases at J, with 8 bases between the two ends. The CDR3 totals 16 residues. CDR3 sequence (DNA): TGTGCCAGCAGCCAAGATGGCGGGACTGGGGCCAACGTCCTGACTTTC. Translated, it gives CASSQDGGTGANVLTF.

The chain is built from TRBV12-5 and TRBJ2-1; 7 bases match TRBD1. Per germline, CDR1 LGHNT and CDR2 FRNRAP. This CDR3 is built from 15 residues. Trimming removed 3 bases from V and 7 bases from J; junction bases left unmatched: 9. The CDR3 region is CASGLGQAFGNEQFF. The CDR3 coding sequence is TGTGCTAGTGGTTTAGGACAGGCTTTCGGTAATGAGCAGTTCTTC.

V usage is TRBV28 and J usage is TRBJ1-3, with TRBD1 matching over 9 bases. The CDR3 spans 15 residues. The junction had 6 bases not matched to a gene; V was cut back by 7 bases and J by 2 bases. Looked up from germline, CDR1 is MDHEN and CDR2 is SYDVKM. The DNA for the CDR3 is TGTGCCAGCATTGAACAGGGGGCTACTGGAAACACCATATATTTT. The encoded protein is CASIEQGATGNTIYF.

This chain connects TRBV30 to TRBJ1-1; 8 bases fit TRBD1. Unmatched junction bases numbered 8, after V lost 4 bases and J lost 4 bases. CDR3 length: 14 residues. Germline lookup yields CDR1 GTSNPN and CDR2 SVGIG (reference sequence). The CDR3 is CAWTQGALGTEAFF. The CDR3, as DNA: TGTGCCTGGACCCAGGGGGCGCTGGGCACTGAAGCTTTCTTT.

DNA for the CDR3: TGTGCCAGCAGTTACAGGGTCAATGAAAAACTGTTTTTT. Translated, it gives CASSYRVNEKLFF. The chain recombines TRBV27 with TRBJ1-4, with D maybe TRBD1 (6 bases). CDR1 and CDR2 from the germline V gene are MNHEY and SMNVEV (reference sequence). Between the trimmed V and J ends, which lost 4 bases and 5 bases, there was a span of 8 bases. CDR3 size: 13 residues.

This clone occurred once. J is TRBJ2-5 and V is TRBV2, with D tentatively TRBD2 (5 bases). Germline V CDR1 and CDR2: SNHLY, FYNNEI. The length of the CDR3 is 15 residues. Trimming removed 4 bases from V and 5 bases from J, with 17 bases in between. This CDR3 is CASSVALTPGETQYF. The CDR3 coding sequence is TGTGCCAGCAGTGTGGCACTAACCCCGGGGGAGACCCAGTACTTC.

V gene TRBV11-2 combines with J gene TRBJ2-7, with 7 bases fitting TRBD1. The CDR3 extends over 14 amino acids. Germline loops: CDR1 SGHAT, CDR2 FQNNGV. Trimming removed 2 bases from V and 3 bases from J; junction bases left unmatched: 4. CDR3 residues: CASSLPGTDYEQYF. The DNA for the CDR3 is TGTGCCAGCAGCTTACCCGGGACAGACTACGAGCAGTACTTC.

This clone was detected a few times. The genes are TRBV21-1 and TRBJ1-1; the table's D call of TRBD1 was not tested on the DNA. TRBV21-1 is designated a pseudogene. This CDR3 contains 14 residues. The DNA for the CDR3 is TGTGCCAGCAGCAAACCTGGGGGCGATACTGAAGCTTTCTTT. Amino acids: CASSKPGGDTEAFF.